The sequence of this T cell receptor beta chain was determined in a study of blood T cell repertoires in COVID-19. At the level of the study: Whether acute or convalescent, the COVID-19 samples came from the United States, Italy and Spain. PBMCs, B-cell-depleted T cells, or T cells provided the cDNA or gDNA that made up the material.

The germline CDR1 and CDR2 sequences are SGHNT and YYREEE (reference sequence). Trimming removed 4 bases from V and 2 bases from J, with 17 bases in between. This CDR3 is 16 amino acids long. In the original analysis: The authors estimated nucleated cell counts from reference gene primer amplification. Method: immunoSEQ multiplex PCR; TCRdb's copy keeps in-frame clones and lacks some. D and trimming were read from the DNA, whereas the V and J calls and clone size are those reported in that table. The table records 120,000 or so clones, about nine tenths of them present only once. The gene calls are TRBV5-4 and TRBJ2-3; weak D call: TRBD2 (5 bases). Material for sequencing was peripheral blood. The receptor was isolated from a man between 65 and 85 years old who had recovered from COVID-19. CDR3 sequence (DNA): TGTGCCAGCAGCGGGAGCGCTACCCGGCACACAGATACGCAGTATTTT. Residues: CASSGSATRHTDTQYF.